The clone carrying this TCR beta chain appeared a few times. What it binds is not known. Germline CDR1 and CDR2: SGHRS and YFSETQ. V trimming: 4 bases; J trimming: 6 bases; junction bases outside the gene matches: 12. The CDR3 has 15 amino acids. The data originate from a study of T cell responses to AZD1222 COVID-19 vaccine. Looking at the study overall: Timing groups of about 4 and about 12 weeks for second doses were pooled. Broader study findings: The sample set comprised mostly white British donors with more females, and clonal diversity was possibly underestimated. At baseline, just a handful of AZD1222 recipients tested seropositive.

The assay was immunoSEQ multiplex PCR, and TCRdb's table has in-frame clones only and misses some. The sample includes roughly 200,000 clones, 88% seen only once; the top ten take approximately 7.7%. Specimen: peripheral blood, collected on day 0 of AZD1222 vaccination. The rearrangement links TRBV5-1 to TRBJ2-7; 8 nucleotides align to TRBD2. This clonotype was sampled from an adult in good health. CDR3 in amino acids: CASSRTGLEESEQYF. CDR3 bases: TGCGCCAGCAGCCGGACGGGACTAGAGGAGAGCGAGCAGTACTTC.